The rows below give T cell receptor beta chains drawn from one sample of a study of T cells in Graves' hyperthyroidism and ophthalmopathy. A single record per CDR3 protein comes from TCRdb applying MiXCR to the multiplex PCR reads. The table lists about 500,000 distinct CDR3 sequences, roughly a sixth of them singletons. The sequenced sample was blood. Every receptor here comes from a woman aged 18-30 years with Graves' ophthalmopathy. Both conserved end residues are part of each CDR3. Each record gives: D gene, V gene, J gene, clone size, CDR3 DNA, CDR3 protein. The D gene is left open where the match is weak. Part of the rows lack a size; the others show once, few, many or a class for expanded clones.

d_gene: TRBD2; v_gene: TRBV7-6; j_gene: TRBJ2-1; abundance: few; CDR3nt: TGTGCCAGCAGCCCCTTCCTAGCGGGAGGGCCTCTCGGTGAGCAGTTCTTC; CDR3aa: CASSPFLAGGPLGEQFF
d_gene: -; v_gene: TRBV4-1; j_gene: TRBJ1-2; abundance: -; CDR3nt: TGCGCCAGCAGCCAGACTCAGGGAACTTATGGCTACACCTTC; CDR3aa: CASSQTQGTYGYTF
d_gene: -; v_gene: TRBV28; j_gene: TRBJ2-1; abundance: many; CDR3nt: TGTGCCAGCGGCACGTATGAGCAGTTCTTC; CDR3aa: CASGTYEQFF
d_gene: -; v_gene: TRBV5-1; j_gene: TRBJ2-2; abundance: few; CDR3nt: TGCGCCAGCAGCTTGGAAGGGGTGAGAACCGGGGAGCTGTTTTTT; CDR3aa: CASSLEGVRTGELFF
d_gene: -; v_gene: TRBV7-9; j_gene: TRBJ2-7; abundance: many; CDR3nt: TGTGCCAGCAGCGAGGACAGCCCTGAGCAGTACTTC; CDR3aa: CASSEDSPEQYF
d_gene: TRBD1; v_gene: TRBV7-2; j_gene: TRBJ2-7; abundance: many; CDR3nt: TGTGCCAGCAGCTCAGATGGACAGGGGGCAGGCGAGCAGTACTTC; CDR3aa: CASSSDGQGAGEQYF
d_gene: TRBD2; v_gene: TRBV7-2; j_gene: TRBJ2-2; abundance: many; CDR3nt: TGTGCCAGCAGCTTACTGACTAGCGGGACCGGGGAGCTGTTTTTT; CDR3aa: CASSLLTSGTGELFF
d_gene: TRBD1; v_gene: TRBV6-1; j_gene: TRBJ1-2; abundance: few; CDR3nt: TGTGCCAGCAGAAACCCGACAGGGGTCGGCTACACCTTC; CDR3aa: CASRNPTGVGYTF
d_gene: -; v_gene: TRBV27; j_gene: TRBJ1-1; abundance: few; CDR3nt: TGTGCCAGCAGTTTAGTTTGGGGGGACGCCTGGACTGAAGCTTTCTTT; CDR3aa: CASSLVWGDAWTEAFF
d_gene: TRBD1; v_gene: TRBV28; j_gene: TRBJ2-7; abundance: many; CDR3nt: TGTGCCAGCGTTATGACAGGGGGCCTTACCTACGAGCAGTACTTC; CDR3aa: CASVMTGGLTYEQYF
d_gene: -; v_gene: TRBV7-2; j_gene: TRBJ1-1; abundance: -; CDR3nt: TGTGCCAGCAGCTTAGCGGAGATGGGCCGGACTGAAGCTTTCTTT; CDR3aa: CASSLAEMGRTEAFF
d_gene: TRBD2; v_gene: TRBV5-1; j_gene: TRBJ2-1; abundance: many; CDR3nt: TGCGCCAGCAGCCTACCCGGGACTAGCGGAATCAATGAGCAGTTCTTC; CDR3aa: CASSLPGTSGINEQFF
d_gene: -; v_gene: TRBV11-2; j_gene: TRBJ1-1; abundance: many; CDR3nt: TGTGCCAGCAGCTTAGCGGCGGATCCGAGGGGAGCTTTCTTT; CDR3aa: CASSLAADPRGAFF
d_gene: TRBD2; v_gene: TRBV15; j_gene: TRBJ2-2; abundance: -; CDR3nt: TGTGCCACCAGCAGAGAAGCGGGGACCGGGGAGCTGTTTTTT; CDR3aa: CATSREAGTGELFF
d_gene: TRBD1; v_gene: TRBV5-1; j_gene: TRBJ2-3; abundance: -; CDR3nt: TGCGCCAGCAGCTTAGATGGACAGGGGAGCACAGATACGCAGTATTTT; CDR3aa: CASSLDGQGSTDTQYF
d_gene: -; v_gene: TRBV11-2; j_gene: TRBJ2-7; abundance: many; CDR3nt: TGTGCCAGCAGCTTACAAAGCGAATACGAGCAGTACTTC; CDR3aa: CASSLQSEYEQYF
d_gene: TRBD2; v_gene: TRBV20-1; j_gene: TRBJ2-7; abundance: -; CDR3nt: TGCAGTGCTCAAACGGGGGGGCCTCGGAACGAGCAGTACTTC; CDR3aa: CSAQTGGPRNEQYF
d_gene: -; v_gene: TRBV10-3; j_gene: TRBJ1-6; abundance: few; CDR3nt: TGTGCCATCAGTGAATATTACAGGGTGGAAAATTCACCCCTCCACTTT; CDR3aa: CAISEYYRVENSPLHF
d_gene: -; v_gene: TRBV20-1; j_gene: TRBJ2-5; abundance: many; CDR3nt: TGCAGTGCTAGAGAGGGGGTAAGGGGAGAGACCCAGTACTTC; CDR3aa: CSAREGVRGETQYF
d_gene: TRBD2; v_gene: TRBV5-1; j_gene: TRBJ2-7; abundance: once; CDR3nt: TGCGCCAGCAGCTTGGGGAGTACTAAGGGGAGGGCCTACGAGCAGTACTTC; CDR3aa: CASSLGSTKGRAYEQYF
d_gene: TRBD1; v_gene: TRBV7-2; j_gene: TRBJ2-7; abundance: many; CDR3nt: TGTGCCAGCAGCTTAGTAACCGGGGACAGGTGGCTCTCCGAGCAGTACTTC; CDR3aa: CASSLVTGDRWLSEQYF
d_gene: -; v_gene: TRBV6-1; j_gene: TRBJ1-2; abundance: -; CDR3nt: TGTGCCAGCACTAATAGGGGCACCTATGGCTACACCTTC; CDR3aa: CASTNRGTYGYTF
d_gene: TRBD1; v_gene: TRBV25-1; j_gene: TRBJ2-5; abundance: -; CDR3nt: TGTGCCAGCAGTGTCGACAGGGAAAAGACCCAGTACTTC; CDR3aa: CASSVDREKTQYF
d_gene: -; v_gene: TRBV3-1; j_gene: TRBJ2-2; abundance: -; CDR3nt: TGTGCCAGCAGCAGCACTTTCCGACCTACCCACCCGGGCACCGGGGAGCTGTTTTTT; CDR3aa: CASSSTFRPTHPGTGELFF
d_gene: -; v_gene: TRBV5-1; j_gene: TRBJ1-4; abundance: many; CDR3nt: TGCGCCAGCAGCTTGGACGGGACAACAAATGAAAAACTGTTTTTT; CDR3aa: CASSLDGTTNEKLFF
d_gene: -; v_gene: TRBV30; j_gene: TRBJ1-2; abundance: many; CDR3nt: TGTGCCTGGAGTAAAGGGGCCTCTGGCTACACCTTC; CDR3aa: CAWSKGASGYTF
d_gene: -; v_gene: TRBV28; j_gene: TRBJ1-2; abundance: many; CDR3nt: TGTGCCAGCAGGCTCGGTCCGGGCTACACCTTC; CDR3aa: CASRLGPGYTF
d_gene: TRBD1; v_gene: TRBV29-1; j_gene: TRBJ1-2; abundance: few; CDR3nt: TGCAGCGATCGGGACAGGGAAAACTATGGCTACACCTTC; CDR3aa: CSDRDRENYGYTF
d_gene: TRBD1; v_gene: TRBV7-3; j_gene: TRBJ2-1; abundance: many; CDR3nt: TGTGCCAGCAGCCGGACAGGGTACAATGAGCAGTTCTTC; CDR3aa: CASSRTGYNEQFF
d_gene: -; v_gene: TRBV6-2/TRBV6-3; j_gene: TRBJ2-7; abundance: many; CDR3nt: TGTGCCAGCGGCCGCACGGGACCCTACGAGCAGTACTTC; CDR3aa: CASGRTGPYEQYF
d_gene: TRBD1; v_gene: TRBV20-1; j_gene: TRBJ2-3; abundance: many; CDR3nt: TGCAGTGCTAGAAGTCTGACAGGGGGCCCAGATACGCAGTATTTT; CDR3aa: CSARSLTGGPDTQYF
d_gene: -; v_gene: TRBV5-5; j_gene: TRBJ2-7; abundance: -; CDR3nt: TGTGCCAGCAGCTTGAAGTCGAGCGACTGGACTGGTGAGAAGTACTTC; CDR3aa: CASSLKSSDWTGEKYF
d_gene: TRBD2; v_gene: TRBV28; j_gene: TRBJ2-1; abundance: many; CDR3nt: TGTGCCAGCACCACTAGCGGGAGTGGGAATGAGCAGTTCTTC; CDR3aa: CASTTSGSGNEQFF
d_gene: -; v_gene: TRBV11-2; j_gene: TRBJ1-2; abundance: few; CDR3nt: TGTGCCAGCAGCCTGACACCGAACTATGGCTACACCTTC; CDR3aa: CASSLTPNYGYTF
d_gene: -; v_gene: TRBV9; j_gene: TRBJ2-3; abundance: -; CDR3nt: TGTGCCAGCAGCGTAGACGGGGTGGGGGCCACAGATACGCAGTATTTT; CDR3aa: CASSVDGVGATDTQYF
d_gene: -; v_gene: TRBV6-1; j_gene: TRBJ2-4; abundance: -; CDR3nt: TGTGCCAGCAGTGAAACCCAGGGGGGGGGAAACATTCAGTACTTC; CDR3aa: CASSETQGGGNIQYF
d_gene: -; v_gene: TRBV7-2; j_gene: TRBJ1-2; abundance: -; CDR3nt: TGTGCCAGCAACCCCGGAGGACATATAAGCTACACCTTC; CDR3aa: CASNPGGHISYTF
d_gene: -; v_gene: TRBV12-3/TRBV12-4; j_gene: TRBJ1-2; abundance: many; CDR3nt: TGTGCCAGCAGTTTACCGGGAGCTGGCTACACCTTC; CDR3aa: CASSLPGAGYTF
d_gene: -; v_gene: TRBV30; j_gene: TRBJ2-7; abundance: many; CDR3nt: TGTGCCTGGAGTGACGGACAGAGGGAGCAGTACTTC; CDR3aa: CAWSDGQREQYF
d_gene: -; v_gene: TRBV12-3/TRBV12-4; j_gene: TRBJ2-1; abundance: many; CDR3nt: TGTGCCAGCAAGCCTTCGGGGCTCGAGCAGTTCTTC; CDR3aa: CASKPSGLEQFF
d_gene: TRBD2; v_gene: TRBV20-1; j_gene: TRBJ2-3; abundance: -; CDR3nt: TGCAGTGCGGCCGGGACTAGCGGGTTGGCAGGTACGCAGTATTTT; CDR3aa: CSAAGTSGLAGTQYF
d_gene: TRBD1; v_gene: TRBV5-6; j_gene: TRBJ1-2; abundance: few; CDR3nt: TGTGCCAGCAGCTTACGTACTTCGGGACAGATCTATGGCTACACCTTC; CDR3aa: CASSLRTSGQIYGYTF
d_gene: -; v_gene: TRBV6-1; j_gene: TRBJ1-1; abundance: many; CDR3nt: TGTGCCAGCAGTTCCCAAACCTTCGGGGGAACCCCTGAAGCTTTCTTT; CDR3aa: CASSSQTFGGTPEAFF
d_gene: -; v_gene: TRBV9; j_gene: TRBJ2-5; abundance: few; CDR3nt: TGTGCCAGCAGCGTCACGGGCGGGACTGAGGCCCAGTACTTC; CDR3aa: CASSVTGGTEAQYF
d_gene: TRBD2; v_gene: TRBV7-9; j_gene: TRBJ2-1; abundance: -; CDR3nt: TGTGCCAGCAGAGAAGGGCGGGAGGGCAATGAGCAGTTCTTC; CDR3aa: CASREGREGNEQFF
d_gene: -; v_gene: TRBV20-1; j_gene: TRBJ2-4; abundance: few; CDR3nt: TGCAGTGCTAGTTTGCCCTTAGGTGGGGACATTCAGTACTTC; CDR3aa: CSASLPLGGDIQYF
d_gene: -; v_gene: TRBV7-3; j_gene: TRBJ2-3; abundance: many; CDR3nt: TGTGCCAGCAGCTTAGGTCCTACTAGCACAGATACGCAGTATTTT; CDR3aa: CASSLGPTSTDTQYF
d_gene: -; v_gene: TRBV13; j_gene: TRBJ2-3; abundance: many; CDR3nt: TGTGCCAGCAGCCCGAGTGGGACAGATACGCAGTATTTT; CDR3aa: CASSPSGTDTQYF
d_gene: -; v_gene: TRBV25-1; j_gene: TRBJ2-7; abundance: -; CDR3nt: TGTGCCAGCAGTGAGTCCACGGGACCCAGCTCCTACGAGCAGTACTTC; CDR3aa: CASSESTGPSSYEQYF
d_gene: -; v_gene: TRBV5-1; j_gene: TRBJ2-3; abundance: -; CDR3nt: TGCGCCAGCAGCTTTCTGGGGGGGCTCACAGATACGCAGTATTTT; CDR3aa: CASSFLGGLTDTQYF